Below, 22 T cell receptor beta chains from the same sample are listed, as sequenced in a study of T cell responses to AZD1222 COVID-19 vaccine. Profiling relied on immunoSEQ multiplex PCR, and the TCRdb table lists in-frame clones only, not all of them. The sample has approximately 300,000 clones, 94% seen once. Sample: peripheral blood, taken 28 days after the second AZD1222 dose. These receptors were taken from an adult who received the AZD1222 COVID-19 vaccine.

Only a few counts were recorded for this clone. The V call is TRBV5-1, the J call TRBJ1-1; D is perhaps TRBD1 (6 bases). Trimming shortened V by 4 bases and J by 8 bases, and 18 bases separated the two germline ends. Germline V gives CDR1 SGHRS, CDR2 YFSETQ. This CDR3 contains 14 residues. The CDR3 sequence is CASSPIGGPPEAFF. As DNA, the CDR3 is TGCGCCAGCAGCCCTATTGGGGGGCCTCCCGAAGCTTTCTTT.

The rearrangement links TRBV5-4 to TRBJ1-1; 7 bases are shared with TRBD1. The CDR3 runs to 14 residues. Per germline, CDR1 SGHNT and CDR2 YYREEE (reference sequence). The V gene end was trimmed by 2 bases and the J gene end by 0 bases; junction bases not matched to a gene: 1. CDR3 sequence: CASSLRGLNTEAFF. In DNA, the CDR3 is TGTGCCAGCAGCTTAAGGGGGCTGAACACTGAAGCTTTCTTT.

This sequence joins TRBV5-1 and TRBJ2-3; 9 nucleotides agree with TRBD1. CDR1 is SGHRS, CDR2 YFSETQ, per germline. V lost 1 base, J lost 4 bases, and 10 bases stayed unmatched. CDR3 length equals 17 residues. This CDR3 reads CASSLFPGQGRADTQYF. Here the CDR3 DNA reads TGCGCCAGCAGCTTGTTCCCGGGACAGGGACGGGCAGATACGCAGTATTTT.

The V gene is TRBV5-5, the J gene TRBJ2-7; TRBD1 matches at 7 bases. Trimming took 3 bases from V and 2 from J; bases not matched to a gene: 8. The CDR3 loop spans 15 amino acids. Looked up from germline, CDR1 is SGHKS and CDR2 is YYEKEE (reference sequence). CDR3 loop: CASSYNRGSTYEQYF. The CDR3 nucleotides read TGTGCCAGCAGCTACAACAGGGGCTCTACCTACGAGCAGTACTTC.

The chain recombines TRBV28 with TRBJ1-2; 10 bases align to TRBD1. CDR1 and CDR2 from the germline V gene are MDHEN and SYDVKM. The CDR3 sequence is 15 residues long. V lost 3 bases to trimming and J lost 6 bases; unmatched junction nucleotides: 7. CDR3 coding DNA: TGTGCCAGCAGTTTCCTCTCGGGACAGGGGAATGGCTACACCTTC. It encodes CASSFLSGQGNGYTF.

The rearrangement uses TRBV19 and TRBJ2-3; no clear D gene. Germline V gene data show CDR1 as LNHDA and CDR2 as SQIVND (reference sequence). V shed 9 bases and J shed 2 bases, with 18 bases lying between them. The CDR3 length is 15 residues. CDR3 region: CASQDRTASTDTQYF. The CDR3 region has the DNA TGTGCCAGCCAGGACCGTACAGCTTCCACAGATACGCAGTATTTT.

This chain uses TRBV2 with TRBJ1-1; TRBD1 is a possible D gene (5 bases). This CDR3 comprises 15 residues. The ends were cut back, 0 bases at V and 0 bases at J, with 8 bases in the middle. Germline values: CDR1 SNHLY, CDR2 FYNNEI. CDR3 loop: CASSEAQGLNTEAFF. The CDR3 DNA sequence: TGTGCCAGCAGTGAAGCGCAGGGCCTGAACACTGAAGCTTTCTTT.

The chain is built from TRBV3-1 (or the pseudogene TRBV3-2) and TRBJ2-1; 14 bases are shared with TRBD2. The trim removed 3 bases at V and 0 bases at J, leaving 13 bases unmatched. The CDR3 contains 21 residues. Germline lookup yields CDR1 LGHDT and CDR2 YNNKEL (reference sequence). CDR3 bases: TGTGCCAGCAGCCAGGCCTACGAGGGACTAGCGGGGGCTAACTCCTACAATGAGCAGTTCTTC. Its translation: CASSQAYEGLAGANSYNEQFF.

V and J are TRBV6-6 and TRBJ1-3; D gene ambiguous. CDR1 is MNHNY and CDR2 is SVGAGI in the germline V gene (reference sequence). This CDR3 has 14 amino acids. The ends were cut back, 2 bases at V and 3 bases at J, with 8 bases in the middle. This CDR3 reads CASSYQEYGNTIYF. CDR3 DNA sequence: TGTGCCAGCAGTTACCAGGAGTATGGAAACACCATATATTTT.

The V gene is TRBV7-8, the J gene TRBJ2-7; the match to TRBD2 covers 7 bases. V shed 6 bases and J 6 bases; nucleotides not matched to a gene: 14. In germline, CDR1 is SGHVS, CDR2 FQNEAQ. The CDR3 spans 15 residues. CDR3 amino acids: CASSSRGVSTGEQYF. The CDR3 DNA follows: TGTGCCAGCAGTTCCCGGGGGGTTAGCACAGGCGAGCAGTACTTC.

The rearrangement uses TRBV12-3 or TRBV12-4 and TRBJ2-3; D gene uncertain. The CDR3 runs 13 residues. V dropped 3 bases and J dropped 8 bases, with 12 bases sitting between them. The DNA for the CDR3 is TGTGCCAGCAGTTTTTTGGCTCGAGGTACGCAGTATTTT. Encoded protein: CASSFLARGTQYF.

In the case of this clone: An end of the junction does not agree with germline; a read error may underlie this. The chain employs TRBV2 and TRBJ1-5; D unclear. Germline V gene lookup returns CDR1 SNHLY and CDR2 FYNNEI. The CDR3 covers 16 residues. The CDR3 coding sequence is TGTGCCAGCAGCGAAGGTTCAGCCTATAGCAATCAGCCCCAGCATTTT. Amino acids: CASSEGSAYSNQPQHF.

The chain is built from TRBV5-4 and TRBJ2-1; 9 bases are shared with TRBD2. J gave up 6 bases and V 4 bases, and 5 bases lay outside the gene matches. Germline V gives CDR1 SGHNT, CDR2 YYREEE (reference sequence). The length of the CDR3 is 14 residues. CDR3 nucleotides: TGTGCCAGCAGCCTGGCGGGAGGGTCCAATGAGCAGTTCTTC. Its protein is CASSLAGGSNEQFF.

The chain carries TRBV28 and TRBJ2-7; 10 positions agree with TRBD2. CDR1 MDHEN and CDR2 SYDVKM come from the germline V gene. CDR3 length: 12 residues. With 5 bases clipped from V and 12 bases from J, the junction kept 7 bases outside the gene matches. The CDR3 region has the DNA TGTGCCAGCAGTGATCTAGCGGGGGTGGTGTACTTC. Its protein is CASSDLAGVVYF.

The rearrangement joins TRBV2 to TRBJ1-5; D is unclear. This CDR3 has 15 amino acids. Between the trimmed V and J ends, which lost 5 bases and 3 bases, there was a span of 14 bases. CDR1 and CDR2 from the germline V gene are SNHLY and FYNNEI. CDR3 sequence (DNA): TGTGCCAGCAGTCGCGACGGAAACTACAATCAGCCCCAGCATTTT. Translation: CASSRDGNYNQPQHF. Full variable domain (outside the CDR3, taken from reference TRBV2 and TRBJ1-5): EPEVTQTPSHQVTQMGQEVILRCVPISNHLYFYWYRQILGQKVEFLVSFYNNEISEKSEIFDDQFSVERPDGSNFTLKIRSTKLEDSAMYFCASSRDGNYNQPQHFGDGTRLSIL.

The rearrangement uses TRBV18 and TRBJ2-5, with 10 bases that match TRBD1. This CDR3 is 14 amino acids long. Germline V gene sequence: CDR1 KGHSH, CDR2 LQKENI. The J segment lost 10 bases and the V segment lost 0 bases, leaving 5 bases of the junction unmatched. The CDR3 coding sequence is TGTGCCAGCTCACCACCGGGACAGGGGTTCGTCCAGTACTTC. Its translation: CASSPPGQGFVQYF.

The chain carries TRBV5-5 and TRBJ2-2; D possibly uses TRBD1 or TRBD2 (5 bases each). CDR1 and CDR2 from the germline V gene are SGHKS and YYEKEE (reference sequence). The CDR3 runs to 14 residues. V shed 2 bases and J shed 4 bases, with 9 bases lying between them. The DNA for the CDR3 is TGTGCCAGCAGCTTCACGAGGGGCACCGGGGAGCTGTTTTTT. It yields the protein CASSFTRGTGELFF.

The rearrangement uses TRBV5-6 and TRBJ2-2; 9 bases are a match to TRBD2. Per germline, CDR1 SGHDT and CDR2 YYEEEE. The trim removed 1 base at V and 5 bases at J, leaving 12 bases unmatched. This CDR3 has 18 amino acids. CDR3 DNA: TGTGCCAGCAGCTTGAAGGGTAGCGGGGGCCGCGGTACCGGGGAGCTGTTTTTT. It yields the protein CASSLKGSGGRGTGELFF.

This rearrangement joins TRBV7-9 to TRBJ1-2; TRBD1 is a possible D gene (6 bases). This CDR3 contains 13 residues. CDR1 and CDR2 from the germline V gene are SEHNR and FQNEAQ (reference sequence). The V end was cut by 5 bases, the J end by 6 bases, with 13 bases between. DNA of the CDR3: TGTGCCAGCAGCCAGGGGATCCGGAATGGCTACACCTTC. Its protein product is CASSQGIRNGYTF. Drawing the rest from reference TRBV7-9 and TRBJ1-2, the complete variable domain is DTGVSQNPRHKITKRGQNVTFRCDPISEHNRLYWYRQTLGQGPEFLTYFQNEAQLEKSRLLSDRFSAERPKGSFSTLEIQRTEQGDSAMYLCASSQGIRNGYTFGSGTRLTVV.

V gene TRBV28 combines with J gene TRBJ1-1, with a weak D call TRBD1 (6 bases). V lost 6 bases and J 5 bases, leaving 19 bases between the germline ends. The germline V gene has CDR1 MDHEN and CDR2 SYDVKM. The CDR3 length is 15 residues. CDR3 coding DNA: TGTGCCAGCAGGCGGGAGGGGGGGTGGTGGACTGAAGCTTTCTTT. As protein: CASRREGGWWTEAFF.

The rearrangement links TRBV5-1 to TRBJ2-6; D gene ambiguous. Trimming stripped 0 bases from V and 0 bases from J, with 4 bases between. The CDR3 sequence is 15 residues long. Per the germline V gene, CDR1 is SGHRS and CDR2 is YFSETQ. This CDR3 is CASSLGASGANVLTF. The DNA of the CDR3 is TGCGCCAGCAGCTTGGGGGCCTCTGGGGCCAACGTCCTGACTTTC.

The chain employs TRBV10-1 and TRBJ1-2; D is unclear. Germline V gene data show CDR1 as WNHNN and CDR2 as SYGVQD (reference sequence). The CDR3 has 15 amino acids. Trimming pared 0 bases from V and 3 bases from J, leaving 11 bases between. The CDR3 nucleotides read TGCGCCAGCAGTGAGTCGATGAACTTGGACTATGGCTACACCTTC. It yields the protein CASSESMNLDYGYTF.